This TCR beta chain is drawn from a study of beta chain features in type 1 diabetes. This CDR3 contains 13 residues. Germline assignment: CDR1 GTSNPN and CDR2 SVGIG (reference sequence). V shed 6 bases and J 7 bases; nucleotides not matched to a gene: 10. Concerning this clone: Its antigen remains unidentified.

Points from the study as a whole: Type 1 diabetes patients had TCRB CDR3s that were shorter (moderately but significantly so) in all four CD4+ subsets.

The whole isolated RNA underwent reverse transcription, so sequencing captured expressed TCRB transcripts. TCRdb keeps only in-frame clones here, not all; method: immunoSEQ multiplex PCR. The sample consists of 150,000 to 200,000 clones, 9% to 10% of them appearing once. The sequence derives from a woman aged 25 to 39 with type 1 diabetes. The sequencing sample was made of central memory CD4+ T cells from blood. The rearrangement links TRBV30 to TRBJ1-2, with 8 positions matching TRBD1. As DNA, the CDR3 is TGTGCCTGTCAGGGGGCCGGTATGTCTGGCTACACCTTC. This translates into CACQGAGMSGYTF. Looking up the rest from reference TRBV30 and TRBJ1-2 gives the full variable domain: SQTIHQWPATLVQPVGSPLSLECTVEGTSNPNLYWYRQAAGRGLQLLFYSVGIGQISSEVPQNLSASRPQDRQFILSSKKLLLSDSGFYLCACQGAGMSGYTFGSGTRLTVV.